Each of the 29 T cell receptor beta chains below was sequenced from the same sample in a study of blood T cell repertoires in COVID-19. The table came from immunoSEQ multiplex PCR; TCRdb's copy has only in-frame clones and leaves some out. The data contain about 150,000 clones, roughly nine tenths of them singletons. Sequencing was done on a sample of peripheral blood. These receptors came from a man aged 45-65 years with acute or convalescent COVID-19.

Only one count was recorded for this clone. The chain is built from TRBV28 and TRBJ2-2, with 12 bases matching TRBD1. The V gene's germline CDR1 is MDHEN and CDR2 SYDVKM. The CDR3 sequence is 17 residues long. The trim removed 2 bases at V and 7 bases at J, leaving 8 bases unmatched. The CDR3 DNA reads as TGTGCCAGCAGTTTAGGCGGGACAGGGGGCGTTGTCGGGGAGCTGTTTTTT. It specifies CASSLGGTGGVVGELFF.

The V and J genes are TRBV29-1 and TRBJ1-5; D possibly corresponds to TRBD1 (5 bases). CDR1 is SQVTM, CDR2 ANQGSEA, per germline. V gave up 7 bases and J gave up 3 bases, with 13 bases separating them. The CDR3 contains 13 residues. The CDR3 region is CSARRDPNQPQHF. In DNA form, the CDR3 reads TGCAGCGCAAGGCGGGACCCCAATCAGCCCCAGCATTTT.

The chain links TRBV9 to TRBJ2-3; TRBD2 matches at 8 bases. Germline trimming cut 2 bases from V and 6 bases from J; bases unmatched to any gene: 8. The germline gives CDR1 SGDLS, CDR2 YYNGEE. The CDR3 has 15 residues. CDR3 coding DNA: TGTGCCAGCAGCGTTTACGGGGGGGCCGGCGATACGCAGTATTTT. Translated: CASSVYGGAGDTQYF. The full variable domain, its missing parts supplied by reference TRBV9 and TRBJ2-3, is DSGVTQTPKHLITATGQRVTLRCSPRSGDLSVYWYQQSLDQGLQFLIQYYNGEERAKGNILERFSAQQFPDLHSELNLSSLELGDSALYFCASSVYGGAGDTQYFGPGTRLTVL.

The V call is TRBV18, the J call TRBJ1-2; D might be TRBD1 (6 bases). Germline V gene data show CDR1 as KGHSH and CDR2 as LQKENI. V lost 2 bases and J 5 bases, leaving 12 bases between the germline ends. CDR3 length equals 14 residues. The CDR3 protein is CASSPSGQGYGYTF. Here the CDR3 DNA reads TGTGCCAGCTCACCATCGGGGCAGGGGTATGGCTACACCTTC.

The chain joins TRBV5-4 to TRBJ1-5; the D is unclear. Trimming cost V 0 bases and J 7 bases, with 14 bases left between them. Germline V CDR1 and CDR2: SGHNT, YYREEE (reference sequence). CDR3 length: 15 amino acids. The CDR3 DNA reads TGTGCCAGCAGCTTGGGTGTCGATGGAGCGCAGCCCCAGCATTTT. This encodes CASSLGVDGAQPQHF. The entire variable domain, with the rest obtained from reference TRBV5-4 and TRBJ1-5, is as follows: ETGVTQSPTHLIKTRGQQVTLRCSSQSGHNTVSWYQQALGQGPQFIFQYYREEENGRGNFPPRFSGLQFPNYSSELNVNALELDDSALYLCASSLGVDGAQPQHFGDGTRLSIL.

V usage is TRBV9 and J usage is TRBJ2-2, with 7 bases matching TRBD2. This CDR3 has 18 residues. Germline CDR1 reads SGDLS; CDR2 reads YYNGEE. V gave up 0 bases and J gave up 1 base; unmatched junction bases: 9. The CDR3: CASSVGRGASGNTGELFF. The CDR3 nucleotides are TGTGCCAGCAGCGTAGGAAGAGGGGCTAGCGGGAACACCGGGGAGCTGTTTTTT.

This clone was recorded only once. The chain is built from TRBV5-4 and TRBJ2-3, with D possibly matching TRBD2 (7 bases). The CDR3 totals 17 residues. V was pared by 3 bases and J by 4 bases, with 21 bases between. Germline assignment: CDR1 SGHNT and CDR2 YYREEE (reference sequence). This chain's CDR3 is CASSSLGRGAQADTQYF. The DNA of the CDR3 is TGTGCCAGCAGCTCCCTAGGACGGGGGGCCCAGGCAGATACGCAGTATTTT.

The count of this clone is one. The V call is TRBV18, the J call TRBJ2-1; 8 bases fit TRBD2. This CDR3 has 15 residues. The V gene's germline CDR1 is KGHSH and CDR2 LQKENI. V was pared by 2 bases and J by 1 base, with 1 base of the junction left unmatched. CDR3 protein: CASSPTSGSYNEQFF. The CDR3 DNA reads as TGTGCCAGCTCACCAACTAGCGGTTCCTACAATGAGCAGTTCTTC.

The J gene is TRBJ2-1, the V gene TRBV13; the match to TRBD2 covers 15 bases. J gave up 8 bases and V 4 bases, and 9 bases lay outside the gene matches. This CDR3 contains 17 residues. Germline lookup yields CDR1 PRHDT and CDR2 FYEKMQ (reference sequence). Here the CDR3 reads CASSSIPGLAGGDEQFF. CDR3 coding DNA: TGTGCCAGCAGCTCTATACCGGGACTAGCGGGAGGCGATGAGCAGTTCTTC.

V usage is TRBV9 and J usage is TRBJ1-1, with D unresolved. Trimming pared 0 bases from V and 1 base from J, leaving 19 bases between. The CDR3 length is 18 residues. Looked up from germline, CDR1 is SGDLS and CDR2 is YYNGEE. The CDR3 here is CASSVGRGGVERNTEAFF. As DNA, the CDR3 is TGTGCCAGCAGCGTAGGGCGGGGTGGGGTTGAAAGGAACACTGAAGCTTTCTTT.

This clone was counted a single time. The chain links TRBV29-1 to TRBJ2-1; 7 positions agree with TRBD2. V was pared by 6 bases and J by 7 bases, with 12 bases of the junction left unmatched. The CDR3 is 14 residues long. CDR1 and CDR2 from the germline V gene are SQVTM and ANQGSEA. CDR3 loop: CSVGHGRAENEQFF. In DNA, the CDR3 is TGCAGCGTAGGGCATGGGAGGGCCGAGAATGAGCAGTTCTTC.

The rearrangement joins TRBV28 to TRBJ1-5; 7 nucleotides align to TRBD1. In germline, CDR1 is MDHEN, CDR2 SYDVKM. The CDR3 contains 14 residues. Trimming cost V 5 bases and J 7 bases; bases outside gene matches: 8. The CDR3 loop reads CASSQDSGGQPQHF. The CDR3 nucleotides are TGTGCCAGCAGTCAAGATTCAGGGGGGCAGCCCCAGCATTTT.

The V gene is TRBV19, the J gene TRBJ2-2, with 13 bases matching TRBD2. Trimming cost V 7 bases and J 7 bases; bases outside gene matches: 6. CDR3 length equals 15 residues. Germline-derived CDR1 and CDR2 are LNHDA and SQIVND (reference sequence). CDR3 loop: CASTLAGGPVGELFF. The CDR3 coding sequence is TGTGCCAGTACACTAGCGGGAGGGCCGGTCGGGGAGCTGTTTTTT.

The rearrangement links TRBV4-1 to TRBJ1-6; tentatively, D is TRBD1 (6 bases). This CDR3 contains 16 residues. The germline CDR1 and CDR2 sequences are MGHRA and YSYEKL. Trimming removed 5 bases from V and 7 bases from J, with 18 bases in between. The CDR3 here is CASSIRMTQGNSPLHF. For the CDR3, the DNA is TGCGCCAGCAGCATAAGGATGACGCAGGGGAATTCACCCCTCCACTTT.

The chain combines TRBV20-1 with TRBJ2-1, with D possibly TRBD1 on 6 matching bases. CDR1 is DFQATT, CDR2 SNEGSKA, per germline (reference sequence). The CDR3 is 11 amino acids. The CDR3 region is CRADRYNEQFF. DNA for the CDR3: TGCAGAGCCGACAGGTACAATGAGCAGTTCTTC.

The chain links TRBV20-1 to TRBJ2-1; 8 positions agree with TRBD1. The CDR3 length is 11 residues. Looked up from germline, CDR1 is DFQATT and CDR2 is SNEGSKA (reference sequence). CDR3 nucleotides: TGCAGGGGACAGGCCGGCAATGAGCAGTTCTTC. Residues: CRGQAGNEQFF.

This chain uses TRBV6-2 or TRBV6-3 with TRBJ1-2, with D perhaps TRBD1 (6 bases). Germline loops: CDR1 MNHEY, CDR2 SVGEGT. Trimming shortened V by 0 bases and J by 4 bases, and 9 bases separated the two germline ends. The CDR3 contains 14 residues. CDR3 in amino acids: CASSYSAGVYGYTF. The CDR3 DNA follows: TGTGCCAGCAGTTACTCGGCAGGGGTCTATGGCTACACCTTC.

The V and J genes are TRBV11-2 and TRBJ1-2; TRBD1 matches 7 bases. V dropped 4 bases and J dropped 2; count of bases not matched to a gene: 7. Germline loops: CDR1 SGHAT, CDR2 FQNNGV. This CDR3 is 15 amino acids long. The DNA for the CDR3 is TGTGCCAGCAGCTCCTTGACAGGGAAAAACTATGGCTACACCTTC. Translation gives CASSSLTGKNYGYTF.

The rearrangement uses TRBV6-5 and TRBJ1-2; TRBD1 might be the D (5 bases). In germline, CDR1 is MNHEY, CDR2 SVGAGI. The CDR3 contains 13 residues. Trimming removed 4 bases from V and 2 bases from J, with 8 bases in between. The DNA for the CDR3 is TGTGCCAGCAGTTTAGACAGAAACTATGGCTACACCTTC. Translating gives CASSLDRNYGYTF.

CDR3 coding DNA: TGTGCCAGCAGTTTGAGCGGCGACTACGAGCAGTACTTC. As protein: CASSLSGDYEQYF. The chain couples TRBV28 to TRBJ2-7, with D tentatively TRBD2 (5 bases). The CDR3 is 13 amino acids. Trimming shortened V by 3 bases and J by 3 bases, and 9 bases separated the two germline ends. The V gene's germline CDR1 is MDHEN and CDR2 SYDVKM.

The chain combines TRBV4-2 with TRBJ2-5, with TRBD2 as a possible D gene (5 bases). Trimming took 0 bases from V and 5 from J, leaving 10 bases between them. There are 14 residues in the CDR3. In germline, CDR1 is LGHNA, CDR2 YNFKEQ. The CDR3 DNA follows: TGTGCCAGCAGCCAAGATGGAGGCGGGGAGACCCAGTACTTC. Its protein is CASSQDGGGETQYF.

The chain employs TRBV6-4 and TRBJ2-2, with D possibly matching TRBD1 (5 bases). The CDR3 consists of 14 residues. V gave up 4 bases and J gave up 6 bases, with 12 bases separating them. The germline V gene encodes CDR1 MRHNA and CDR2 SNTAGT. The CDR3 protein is CASSVQGPPGELFF. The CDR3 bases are TGTGCCAGCAGTGTTCAGGGCCCCCCCGGGGAGCTGTTTTTT.

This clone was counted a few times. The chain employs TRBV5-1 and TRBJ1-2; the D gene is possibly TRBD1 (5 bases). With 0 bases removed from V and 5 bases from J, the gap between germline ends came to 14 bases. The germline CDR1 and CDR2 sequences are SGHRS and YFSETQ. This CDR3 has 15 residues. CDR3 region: CASSLGWGVGYGYTF. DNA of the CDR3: TGCGCCAGCAGCTTGGGGTGGGGCGTCGGTTATGGCTACACCTTC.

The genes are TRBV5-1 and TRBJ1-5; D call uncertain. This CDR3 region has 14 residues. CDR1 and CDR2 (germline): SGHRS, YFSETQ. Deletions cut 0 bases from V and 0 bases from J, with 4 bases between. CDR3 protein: CASSLDHSNQPQHF. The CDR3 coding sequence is TGCGCCAGCAGCTTGGATCATAGCAATCAGCCCCAGCATTTT. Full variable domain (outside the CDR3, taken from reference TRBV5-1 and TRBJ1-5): KAGVTQTPRYLIKTRGQQVTLSCSPISGHRSVSWYQQTPGQGLQFLFEYFSETQRNKGNFPGRFSGRQFSNSRSEMNVSTLELGDSALYLCASSLDHSNQPQHFGDGTRLSIL.

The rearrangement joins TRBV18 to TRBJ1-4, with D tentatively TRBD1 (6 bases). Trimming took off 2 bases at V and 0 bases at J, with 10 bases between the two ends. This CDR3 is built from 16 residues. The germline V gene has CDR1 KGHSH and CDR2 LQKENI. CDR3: CASSPTQGTTNEKLFF. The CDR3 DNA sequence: TGTGCCAGCTCACCAACACAGGGTACAACTAATGAAAAACTGTTTTTT.

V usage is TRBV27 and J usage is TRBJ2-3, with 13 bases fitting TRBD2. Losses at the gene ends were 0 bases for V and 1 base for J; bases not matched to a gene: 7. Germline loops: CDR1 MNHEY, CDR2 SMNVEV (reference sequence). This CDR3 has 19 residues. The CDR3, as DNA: TGTGCCAGCAGTTTATCGAGGACTAGCGGGGGCCAACGCACAGATACGCAGTATTTT. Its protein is CASSLSRTSGGQRTDTQYF.

The CDR3 here is CASSYGLRVPRNNEQFF. Here the CDR3 DNA reads TGTGCCAGCAGCTACGGGCTGAGGGTCCCTAGGAACAATGAGCAGTTCTTC. The chain uses TRBV3-1 (or the pseudogene TRBV3-2) and TRBJ2-1, with D perhaps TRBD2 (5 bases). Germline CDR1 reads LGHDT; CDR2 reads YNNKEL (reference sequence). V was pared by 5 bases and J by 5 bases, with 22 bases between. The CDR3 consists of 17 residues.

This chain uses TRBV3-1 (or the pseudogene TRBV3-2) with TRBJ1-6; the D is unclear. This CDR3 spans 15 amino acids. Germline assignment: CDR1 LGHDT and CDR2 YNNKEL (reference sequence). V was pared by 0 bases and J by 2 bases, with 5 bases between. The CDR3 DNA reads TGTGCCAGCAGCCAAGACAGTACCTATAATTCACCCCTCCACTTT. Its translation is CASSQDSTYNSPLHF.

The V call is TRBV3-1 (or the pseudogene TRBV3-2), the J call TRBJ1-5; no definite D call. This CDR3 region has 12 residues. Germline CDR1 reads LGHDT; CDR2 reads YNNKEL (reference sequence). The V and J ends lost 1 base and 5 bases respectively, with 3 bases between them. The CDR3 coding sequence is TGTGCCAGCAGCCAAGCAGATCAGCCCCAGCATTTT. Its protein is CASSQADQPQHF.